This T cell receptor (beta chain) was retrieved from a study of blood T cell repertoires in COVID-19. Study overall: Acute and convalescent COVID-19 samples came from the United States, Italy and Spain. PBMCs, B-cell-depleted T cells, or T cells were the source of the cDNA or gDNA that made up the material.

Enrolled during active infection, Seattle patients were then followed longitudinally. The CDR3 totals 12 residues. Germline trimming cut 5 bases from V and 8 bases from J; bases unmatched to any gene: 5. Original processing methods: It was from reference gene primer amplification that nucleated cell counts were estimated. Sequencing used immunoSEQ multiplex PCR; TCRdb keeps in-frame clones, though not all of them. The DNA gave D and trimming, while V, J and clone size come from that table. The data show some 75,000 clones, approximately 80% seen once. The V call is TRBV12-3 or TRBV12-4, the J call TRBJ1-2, with TRBD1 matching over 7 bases. This clonotype was obtained from a man aged 45-65 years with COVID-19, enrolled during active disease. The sequenced sample consisted of peripheral blood. The DNA for the CDR3 is TGTGCCAGCAGTATCCGACAGGGAGGCTACACCTTC. This codes for CASSIRQGGYTF.